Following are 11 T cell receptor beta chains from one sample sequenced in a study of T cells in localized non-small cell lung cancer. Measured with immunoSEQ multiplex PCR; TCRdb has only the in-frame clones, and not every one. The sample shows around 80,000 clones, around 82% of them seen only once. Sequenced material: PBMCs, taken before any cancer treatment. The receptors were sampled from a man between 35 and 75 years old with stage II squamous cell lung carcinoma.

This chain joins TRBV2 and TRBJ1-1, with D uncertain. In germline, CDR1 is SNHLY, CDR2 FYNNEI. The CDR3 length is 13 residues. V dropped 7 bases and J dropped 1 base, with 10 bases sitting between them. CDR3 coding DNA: TGTGCCAGCACCGAAGTAGAGAACACTGAAGCTTTCTTT. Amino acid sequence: CASTEVENTEAFF.

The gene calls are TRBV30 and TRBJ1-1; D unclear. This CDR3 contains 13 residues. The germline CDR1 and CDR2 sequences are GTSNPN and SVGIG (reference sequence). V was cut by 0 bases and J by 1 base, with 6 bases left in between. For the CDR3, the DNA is TGTGCCTGGAGTGTCTCGACGAACACTGAAGCTTTCTTT. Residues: CAWSVSTNTEAFF.

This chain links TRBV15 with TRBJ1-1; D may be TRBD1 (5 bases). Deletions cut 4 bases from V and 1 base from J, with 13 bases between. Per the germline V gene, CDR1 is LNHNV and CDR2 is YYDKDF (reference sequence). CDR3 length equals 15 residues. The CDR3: CATSIDGGGNTEAFF. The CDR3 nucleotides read TGTGCCACCAGCATAGATGGCGGGGGGAACACTGAAGCTTTCTTT.

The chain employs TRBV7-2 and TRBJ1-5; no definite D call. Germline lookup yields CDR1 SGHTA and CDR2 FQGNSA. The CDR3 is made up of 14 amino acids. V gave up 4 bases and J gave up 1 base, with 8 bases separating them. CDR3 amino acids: CASSSPGSNQPQHF. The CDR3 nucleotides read TGTGCCAGCAGCTCCCCGGGCAGCAATCAGCCCCAGCATTTT.

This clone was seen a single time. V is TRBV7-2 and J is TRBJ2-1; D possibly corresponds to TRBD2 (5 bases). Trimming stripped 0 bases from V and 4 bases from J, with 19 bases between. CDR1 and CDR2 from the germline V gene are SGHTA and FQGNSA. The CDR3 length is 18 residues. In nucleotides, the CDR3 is TGTGCCAGCAGCTTAGCCCCCCCTCGGCGGAGCGGATACAATGAGCAGTTCTTC. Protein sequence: CASSLAPPRRSGYNEQFF.

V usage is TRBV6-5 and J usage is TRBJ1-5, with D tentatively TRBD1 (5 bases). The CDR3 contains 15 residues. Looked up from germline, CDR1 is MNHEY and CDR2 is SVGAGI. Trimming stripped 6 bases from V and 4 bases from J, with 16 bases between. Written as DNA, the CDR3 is TGTGCCAGCAGCCCGGAGGGGCTTTGGAATCAGCCCCAGCATTTT. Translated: CASSPEGLWNQPQHF.

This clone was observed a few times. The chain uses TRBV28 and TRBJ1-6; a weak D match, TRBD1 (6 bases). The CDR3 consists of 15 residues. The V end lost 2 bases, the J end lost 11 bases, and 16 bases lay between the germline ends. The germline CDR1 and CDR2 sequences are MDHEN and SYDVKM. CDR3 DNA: TGTGCCAGCAGTTTAGAAGTACAGGGCGCAACACCCCTCCACTTT. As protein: CASSLEVQGATPLHF.

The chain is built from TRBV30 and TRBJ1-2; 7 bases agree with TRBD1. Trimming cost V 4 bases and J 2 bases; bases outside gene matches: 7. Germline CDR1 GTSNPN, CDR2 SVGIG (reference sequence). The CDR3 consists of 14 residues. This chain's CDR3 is CAWTKDRLNYGYTF. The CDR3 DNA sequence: TGTGCCTGGACCAAGGACAGGCTCAACTATGGCTACACCTTC.

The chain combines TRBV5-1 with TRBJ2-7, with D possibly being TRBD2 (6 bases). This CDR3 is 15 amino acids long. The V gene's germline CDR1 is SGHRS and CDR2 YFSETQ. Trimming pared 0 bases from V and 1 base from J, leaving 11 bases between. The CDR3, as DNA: TGCGCCAGCAGCTTGGCTCGCGGGGCTTCCTACGAGCAGTACTTC. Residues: CASSLARGASYEQYF.

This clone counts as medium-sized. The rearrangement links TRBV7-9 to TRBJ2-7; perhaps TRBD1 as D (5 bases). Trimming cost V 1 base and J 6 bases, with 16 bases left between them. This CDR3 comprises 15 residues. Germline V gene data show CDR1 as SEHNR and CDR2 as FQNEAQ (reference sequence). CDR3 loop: CASSLGGRGLGEQYF. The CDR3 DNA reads TGTGCCAGCAGCTTAGGGGGCAGAGGCTTGGGCGAGCAGTACTTC.

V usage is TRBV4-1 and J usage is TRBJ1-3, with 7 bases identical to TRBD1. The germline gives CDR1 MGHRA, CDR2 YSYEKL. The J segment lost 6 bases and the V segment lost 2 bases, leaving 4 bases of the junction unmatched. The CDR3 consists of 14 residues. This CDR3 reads CASSQITGENTIYF. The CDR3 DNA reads TGCGCCAGCAGCCAAATAACAGGGGAAAACACCATATATTTT.